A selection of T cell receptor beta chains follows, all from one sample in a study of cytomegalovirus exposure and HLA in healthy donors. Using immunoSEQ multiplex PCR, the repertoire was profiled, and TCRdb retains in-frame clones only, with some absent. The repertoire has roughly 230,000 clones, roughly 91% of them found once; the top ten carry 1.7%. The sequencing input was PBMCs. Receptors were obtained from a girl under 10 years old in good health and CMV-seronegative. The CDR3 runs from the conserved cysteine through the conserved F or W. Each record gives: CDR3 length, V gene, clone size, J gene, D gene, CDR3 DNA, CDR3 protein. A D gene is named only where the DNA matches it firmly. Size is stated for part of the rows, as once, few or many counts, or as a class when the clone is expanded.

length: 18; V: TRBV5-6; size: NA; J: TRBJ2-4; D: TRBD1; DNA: TGTGCCAGCAGCTTGATGGGGAATGGGGACAGACCCCGGGACATTCAGTACTTC; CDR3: CASSLMGNGDRPRDIQYF
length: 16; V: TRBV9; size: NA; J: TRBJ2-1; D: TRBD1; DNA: TGTGCCAGCAGCGACCCCCCCGGGACAGTCGAAAGTGAGCAGTTCTTC; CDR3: CASSDPPGTVESEQFF
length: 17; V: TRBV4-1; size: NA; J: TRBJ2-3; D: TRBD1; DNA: TGCGCCAGCAGCCCCCAAACAGGGGCCGCCCTCACAGATACGCAGTATTTT; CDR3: CASSPQTGAALTDTQYF
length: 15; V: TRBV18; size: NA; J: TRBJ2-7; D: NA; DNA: TGTGCCAGCTCACCACTATCTCTAGGTCCCTACGAGCAGTACTTC; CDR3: CASSPLSLGPYEQYF
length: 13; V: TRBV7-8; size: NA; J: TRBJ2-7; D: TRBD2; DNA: TGTGCCAGTTCCGGGACTAGCGATTACGAGCAGTACTTC; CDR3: CASSGTSDYEQYF
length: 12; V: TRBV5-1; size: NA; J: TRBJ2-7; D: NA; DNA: TGCGCCAGCAGCTCACAGGGATCCGAGCAGTACTTC; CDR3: CASSSQGSEQYF
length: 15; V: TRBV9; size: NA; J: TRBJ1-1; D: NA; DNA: TGTGCCAGCAGCGTAGCTGGGGGGACGAACACTGAAGCTTTCTTT; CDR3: CASSVAGGTNTEAFF
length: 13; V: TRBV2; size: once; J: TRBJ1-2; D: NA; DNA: TGTGCCAGCAGTGGGGGGGGCAACTATGGCTACACCTTC; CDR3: CASSGGGNYGYTF
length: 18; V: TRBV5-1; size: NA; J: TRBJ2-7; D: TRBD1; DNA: TGCGCCAGCAGCTTGTTCCCCCAGACAGGGGTTGGTCTTTACGAGCAGTACTTC; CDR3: CASSLFPQTGVGLYEQYF
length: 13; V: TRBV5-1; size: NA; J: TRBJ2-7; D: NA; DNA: TGCGCCAGCAGACCGCCTACCGCATACGAGCAGTACTTC; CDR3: CASRPPTAYEQYF
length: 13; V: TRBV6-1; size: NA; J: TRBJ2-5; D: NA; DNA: TGTGCCAGCAGCAGGGTTTTAGTAGAGACCCAGTACTTC; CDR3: CASSRVLVETQYF